This T cell receptor (beta chain) derives from a study of blood T cells in healthy people across ages. PCR was performed a second time for roughly 7 to 12 cycles using a sample-barcoded 5' primer and a J-beta primer mix. Any given sample supplied a minimum of 3 million CDR3-containing paired-end reads. TCRdb independently ran MiXCR on the 5' RACE reads; one entry per CDR3 protein. The sample has some 1,800,000 distinct CDR3 sequences, about two fifths seen once. This CDR3 is 12 amino acids long. The germline V gene encodes CDR1 SNHLY and CDR2 FYNNEI. V lost 6 bases and J lost 6; bases outside the gene matches: 4.

J is TRBJ1-1 and V is TRBV2; TRBD1 agrees at 7 bases. The source material was blood. The receptor was isolated from a human donor in good health. CDR3 nucleotides: TGTGCCAGCAGGGACGACAGGGCTGAAGCTTTCTTT. The encoded protein is CASRDDRAEAFF.